Each of the 29 T cell receptor beta chains below was sequenced from the same sample in a study of blood T cell repertoires in COVID-19. Clones were sequenced by immunoSEQ multiplex PCR, and TCRdb holds only the in-frame ones, with some missing. The sample carries approximately 82,000 clones, roughly 92% recorded once. Sample: peripheral blood. The source of these receptors is a woman aged 55-69 years with active COVID-19.

The rearrangement uses TRBV3-1 (or the pseudogene TRBV3-2) and TRBJ1-1, with TRBD1 matching over 8 bases. Trimming at V came to 0 bases and at J to 6 bases, leaving 12 bases not matched to a gene. The CDR3 is 17 amino acids. Germline loops: CDR1 LGHDT, CDR2 YNNKEL (reference sequence). CDR3 nucleotides: TGTGCCAGCAGCCAAGAAAGGACAGGGTCTTGGGTTGCTGAAGCTTTCTTT. This codes for CASSQERTGSWVAEAFF.

The chain employs TRBV10-3 and TRBJ1-2; D not certain. Trimming removed 2 bases from V and 3 bases from J, with 13 bases in between. Germline CDR1 and CDR2: ENHRY and SYGVKD. The CDR3 runs 15 residues. The CDR3 sequence is CAISEAVPNHYGYTF. CDR3 DNA sequence: TGTGCCATCAGTGAGGCGGTCCCGAATCACTATGGCTACACCTTC.

The V call is TRBV5-1, the J call TRBJ2-1; 8 bases match TRBD2. There are 18 residues in the CDR3. Trimming cost V 4 bases and J 0 bases; bases outside gene matches: 12. Germline loops: CDR1 SGHRS, CDR2 YFSETQ. The CDR3 DNA reads TGCGCCAGCAGCAATAGGGGGTCGAGCGGGAGCTCCTACAATGAGCAGTTCTTC. Translating gives CASSNRGSSGSSYNEQFF.

The chain is built from TRBV7-2 and TRBJ2-7; no clear D. This CDR3 is 12 amino acids long. V lost 2 bases and J 4 bases, leaving 6 bases between the germline ends. The germline gives CDR1 SGHTA, CDR2 FQGNSA. CDR3 residues: CASSLNRYEQYF. As DNA, the CDR3 is TGTGCCAGCAGCTTAAACCGGTACGAGCAGTACTTC.

The V gene is TRBV6-5, the J gene TRBJ1-2; D uncertain. Deletions cut 4 bases from V and 6 bases from J, with 15 bases between. This CDR3 spans 14 amino acids. Germline lookup yields CDR1 MNHEY and CDR2 SVGAGI. The CDR3 nucleotides read TGTGCCAGCAGTTCTACCGGGGTGGGTGATGGCTACACCTTC. Its protein is CASSSTGVGDGYTF.

The sample holds a few counts of this clone. The chain recombines TRBV25-1 with TRBJ2-7; 7 bases map to TRBD1. The V and J ends lost 10 bases and 6 bases, in that order; junction bases with no gene match: 18. CDR1 and CDR2 (germline): MGHDK, SYGVNS. The CDR3 has 15 residues. The CDR3 sequence is CAIHIRDRFYSEQYF. CDR3 nucleotide sequence: TGTGCCATTCACATCCGGGACAGATTCTATAGCGAGCAGTACTTC.

The J gene is TRBJ2-7, the V gene TRBV5-4; the match to TRBD1 covers 9 bases. The ends lost 0 bases at V and 7 bases at J; junction bases unmatched: 8. The CDR3 is 15 amino acids. Germline V lookup: CDR1 SGHNT, CDR2 YYREEE (reference sequence). This CDR3 is CASSLAGQGILEQYF. The CDR3 DNA reads as TGTGCCAGCAGCTTGGCAGGACAGGGGATTTTGGAGCAGTACTTC.

This chain's CDR3 is CASSLGSLTGELFF. In nucleotides, the CDR3 is TGCGCCAGCAGCTTGGGCAGTCTCACCGGGGAGCTGTTTTTT. J is TRBJ2-2 and V is TRBV5-1; D is uncertain. The CDR3 length is 14 residues. With 0 bases removed from V and 4 bases from J, the gap between germline ends came to 7 bases. Germline loops: CDR1 SGHRS, CDR2 YFSETQ.

The CDR3 coding sequence is TGTGCCAGCAGCGTAGATCTAGCGGGGTCGAATGAGCAGTTCTTC. Translating it yields CASSVDLAGSNEQFF. The chain combines TRBV9 with TRBJ2-1, with 9 positions matching TRBD2. This CDR3 is 15 amino acids long. V was clipped by 0 bases and J by 7 bases; unmatched bases: 5. Per germline, CDR1 SGDLS and CDR2 YYNGEE.

This clone was observed once. V usage is TRBV11-3 and J usage is TRBJ2-7, with 12 bases aligning to TRBD1. CDR1 is SGHNT, CDR2 YENEEA, per germline. CDR3 size: 14 residues. V shed 10 bases and J 6 bases; nucleotides not matched to a gene: 10. This chain's CDR3 is CATRAGTGGAEQYF. CDR3 nucleotides: TGTGCCACTAGAGCTGGGACAGGGGGCGCCGAGCAGTACTTC.

This chain uses TRBV7-6 with TRBJ2-2, with D unresolved. Germline V gene lookup returns CDR1 SGHVS and CDR2 FNYEAQ. The CDR3 sequence is 15 residues long. Between the trimmed V and J ends, which lost 5 bases and 1 base, there was a span of 11 bases. CDR3 bases: TGTGCCAGCAGCCTGGTGAGCGAGAACACCGGGGAGCTGTTTTTT. Protein product: CASSLVSENTGELFF.

The rearrangement uses TRBV30 and TRBJ1-2; a possible D gene is TRBD1 (6 bases). V lost 4 bases, J lost 4 bases, and 13 bases lay in between. The CDR3 covers 13 residues. CDR1 and CDR2 from the germline V gene are GTSNPN and SVGIG (reference sequence). The CDR3 is CAWTRGGFYGYTF. In nucleotides, the CDR3 is TGTGCCTGGACACGCGGGGGCTTCTATGGCTACACCTTC.

The rearrangement joins TRBV2 to TRBJ1-1; unclear D gene. The CDR3 length is 15 residues. Germline lookup yields CDR1 SNHLY and CDR2 FYNNEI. The V gene lost 2 bases and the J gene lost 4 bases, with 14 bases spanning the gap. The CDR3 region is CASSESRVAGTEAFF. As DNA, the CDR3 is TGTGCCAGCAGTGAAAGTAGGGTTGCGGGCACTGAAGCTTTCTTT.

This chain connects TRBV10-1 to TRBJ1-5, with 7 bases that match TRBD1. In germline, CDR1 is WNHNN, CDR2 SYGVQD (reference sequence). The ends lost 4 bases at V and 0 bases at J; junction bases unmatched: 12. The CDR3 length is 18 residues. The CDR3 loop is CASSVRGTGDYSNQPQHF. CDR3 nucleotide sequence: TGCGCCAGCAGTGTGAGAGGTACAGGGGATTATAGCAATCAGCCCCAGCATTTT.

The rearrangement uses TRBV25-1 and TRBJ2-2, with 7 bases aligning to TRBD1. The CDR3 spans 17 residues. Germline V gene data show CDR1 as MGHDK and CDR2 as SYGVNS. V lost 5 bases and J lost 0; bases outside the gene matches: 9. CDR3 coding DNA: TGTGCCAGCAGTCTAAACTTTGGACAGGCGAACACCGGGGAGCTGTTTTTT. This gives the protein CASSLNFGQANTGELFF.

The CDR3 spells CASSQSRGGGTNYGYTF. CDR3 DNA: TGCGCCAGCAGCCAATCGCGAGGGGGGGGGACTAACTATGGCTACACCTTC. The rearrangement links TRBV4-3 to TRBJ1-2; possible D gene TRBD1, 6 bases. The CDR3 has 17 residues. Trimming took off 2 bases at V and 0 bases at J, with 16 bases between the two ends. The germline V gene encodes CDR1 LGHNA and CDR2 YSLEER.

This chain links TRBV5-1 with TRBJ2-3; 9 positions match TRBD2. After removal of 0 bases from V and 0 bases from J, the junction contained 2 bases not matched to a gene. The length of the CDR3 is 16 residues. Germline loops: CDR1 SGHRS, CDR2 YFSETQ. The CDR3 sequence is CASSLGTSGSTDTQYF. The CDR3 DNA is TGCGCCAGCAGCTTGGGCACTAGCGGGAGCACAGATACGCAGTATTTT. Based on the CDR3 plus reference TRBV5-1 and TRBJ2-3, the full variable domain is KAGVTQTPRYLIKTRGQQVTLSCSPISGHRSVSWYQQTPGQGLQFLFEYFSETQRNKGNFPGRFSGRQFSNSRSEMNVSTLELGDSALYLCASSLGTSGSTDTQYFGPGTRLTVL.

The gene calls are TRBV6-1 and TRBJ2-5, with 11 positions matching TRBD2. The V and J ends lost 1 base and 4 bases, in that order; junction bases with no gene match: 8. Germline CDR1 MNHNS, CDR2 SASEGT. CDR3 size: 17 residues. CDR3 sequence reads: CASSEGASGGLGETQYF. The CDR3 nucleotides read TGTGCCAGCAGTGAAGGGGCTAGCGGGGGGCTCGGAGAGACCCAGTACTTC.

A single count supports this clone. The chain carries TRBV4-3 and TRBJ2-1, with 7 nucleotides matching TRBD2. This CDR3 region has 20 residues. V shed 4 bases, J shed 8 bases, and the junction held 26 bases outside the gene matches. The germline CDR1 and CDR2 sequences are LGHNA and YSLEER. The CDR3: CASSPIPPLSGVPQGHEQFF. The CDR3 coding sequence is TGCGCCAGCAGCCCCATCCCCCCCCTGAGCGGGGTACCACAAGGCCATGAGCAGTTCTTC.

The chain couples TRBV9 to TRBJ2-3, with 9 nucleotides matching TRBD2. Trimming removed 0 bases from V and 7 bases from J; junction bases left unmatched: 12. From germline, CDR1 is SGDLS and CDR2 YYNGEE. This CDR3 is built from 17 residues. The chain's CDR3 is CASSVAPTAGGQHTQYF. CDR3 nucleotides: TGTGCCAGCAGCGTAGCTCCCACGGCGGGAGGGCAGCATACGCAGTATTTT.

In this sample, this clone turned up a few times. The chain has TRBV6-5 and TRBJ1-2, with a possible D match to TRBD1 (6 bases). The CDR3 contains 13 residues. With 6 bases removed from V and 4 bases from J, the gap between germline ends came to 12 bases. Germline CDR1 is MNHEY and CDR2 is SVGAGI. The CDR3 region has the DNA TGTGCCAGCAGAATGACAGGTCCCTATGGCTACACCTTC. Protein product: CASRMTGPYGYTF.

This clone was recorded once. This rearrangement joins TRBV30 to TRBJ1-6, with no clear D. V dropped 4 bases and J dropped 8 bases, with 15 bases sitting between them. Germline lookup yields CDR1 GTSNPN and CDR2 SVGIG (reference sequence). This CDR3 comprises 14 residues. This chain's CDR3 is CAWTGKRPHSPLHF. The DNA of the CDR3 is TGTGCCTGGACGGGGAAGAGGCCCCATTCACCCCTCCACTTT.

The chain combines TRBV15 with TRBJ2-7, with TRBD1 matching 10 bases. The CDR3 consists of 16 residues. V lost 2 bases to trimming and J lost 5 bases; unmatched junction nucleotides: 9. Germline V CDR1 and CDR2: LNHNV, YYDKDF (reference sequence). The CDR3 bases are TGTGCCACCAGCAGAAGCTTCGGGACAGGGGAGAACGAGCAGTACTTC. It yields the protein CATSRSFGTGENEQYF.

This chain joins TRBV21-1 and TRBJ2-5; TRBD1 is the table's D call and was not checked against the DNA. TRBV21-1 is shown as a pseudogene. The CDR3 is 17 residues long. CDR3 region: CASSTPWTGGSQETQYF. CDR3 bases: TGTGCCAGCAGCACACCCTGGACAGGGGGGTCCCAAGAGACCCAGTACTTC.

The chain employs TRBV6-5 and TRBJ2-3; TRBD1 aligns across 9 bases. The CDR3 has 15 amino acids. CDR1 and CDR2 from the germline V gene are MNHEY and SVGAGI. With 6 bases clipped from V and 8 bases from J, the junction kept 12 bases outside the gene matches. CDR3 amino acids: CASRSGTGIYGTQYF. The CDR3 nucleotides are TGTGCCAGCAGGTCCGGGACAGGGATCTACGGTACGCAGTATTTT.

J is TRBJ1-1 and V is TRBV6-6, with TRBD1 matching 10 bases. J was trimmed by 8 bases and V by 0 bases; bases with no gene match: 9. The length of the CDR3 is 16 residues. Germline V lookup: CDR1 MNHNY, CDR2 SVGAGI (reference sequence). The CDR3 coding sequence is TGTGCCAGCAGTTACTCCGGGGACAGGGGTACAGCCGAAGCTTTCTTT. This translates into CASSYSGDRGTAEAFF.

This clone was recorded only once. V usage is TRBV9 and J usage is TRBJ2-5; 11 nucleotides match TRBD2. The trim removed 0 bases at V and 2 bases at J, leaving 6 bases unmatched. CDR3 length: 17 amino acids. Looked up from germline, CDR1 is SGDLS and CDR2 is YYNGEE. CDR3 bases: TGTGCCAGCAGCGTAGGGAGTAGCGGGGGGGGGCAAGAGACCCAGTACTTC. Protein product: CASSVGSSGGGQETQYF. Looking up the rest from reference TRBV9 and TRBJ2-5 gives the full variable domain: DSGVTQTPKHLITATGQRVTLRCSPRSGDLSVYWYQQSLDQGLQFLIQYYNGEERAKGNILERFSAQQFPDLHSELNLSSLELGDSALYFCASSVGSSGGGQETQYFGPGTRLLVL.

To note about this clone: This specimen includes other DNA sequences encoding the same CDR3. J is TRBJ2-5 and V is TRBV3-1 (or the pseudogene TRBV3-2); tentative D call: TRBD2 (5 bases). The CDR3 spans 13 residues. V was trimmed by 5 bases and J by 1 base, leaving 8 bases between them. CDR1 and CDR2 from the germline V gene are LGHDT and YNNKEL (reference sequence). The CDR3 bases are TGTGCCAGCAGCTTGGGAGTCCAAGAGACCCAGTACTTC. Its protein is CASSLGVQETQYF.

The CDR3 sequence: CASSRQSNNEQFF. CDR3 sequence (DNA): TGTGCCAGCAGTCGACAGTCTAACAATGAGCAGTTCTTC. This rearrangement joins TRBV7-3 to TRBJ2-1; tentatively, D is TRBD1 (5 bases). Trimming stripped 6 bases from V and 5 bases from J, with 11 bases between. CDR1 is SGHTA and CDR2 is FQGTGA in the germline V gene. The length of the CDR3 is 13 residues.